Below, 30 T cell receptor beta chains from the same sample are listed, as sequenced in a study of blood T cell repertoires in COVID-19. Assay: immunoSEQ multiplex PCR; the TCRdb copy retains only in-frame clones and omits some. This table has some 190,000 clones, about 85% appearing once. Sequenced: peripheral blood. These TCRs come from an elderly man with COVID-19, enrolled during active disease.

CDR3 sequence: CASSYSGQTWVDTQYF. The CDR3 DNA reads as TGTGCCAGCAGTTACTCGGGACAGACGTGGGTAGATACGCAGTATTTT. This chain connects TRBV6-5 to TRBJ2-3, with TRBD1 matching 7 bases. This CDR3 spans 16 amino acids. From germline, CDR1 is MNHEY and CDR2 SVGAGI. The V segment lost 0 bases and the J segment 5 bases; nucleotides outside the gene matches: 8.

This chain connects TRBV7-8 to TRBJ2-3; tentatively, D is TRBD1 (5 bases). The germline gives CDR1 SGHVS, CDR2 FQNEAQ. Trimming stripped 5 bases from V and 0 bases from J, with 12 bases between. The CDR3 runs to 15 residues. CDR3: CASSGEGASTDTQYF. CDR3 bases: TGTGCCAGCAGCGGGGAAGGGGCTAGCACAGATACGCAGTATTTT.

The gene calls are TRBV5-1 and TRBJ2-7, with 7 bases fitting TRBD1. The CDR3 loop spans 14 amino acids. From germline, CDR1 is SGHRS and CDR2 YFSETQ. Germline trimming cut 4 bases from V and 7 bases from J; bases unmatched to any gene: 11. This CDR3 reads CASSPGTASYEQYF. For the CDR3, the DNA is TGCGCCAGCAGCCCCGGGACAGCCTCTTATGAGCAGTACTTC.

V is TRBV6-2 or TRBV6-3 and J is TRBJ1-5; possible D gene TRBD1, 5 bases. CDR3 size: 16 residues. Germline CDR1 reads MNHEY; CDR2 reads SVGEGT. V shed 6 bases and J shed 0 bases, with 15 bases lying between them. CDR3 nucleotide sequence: TGTGCCAGCAGCCCTGGGGGGGGTGATAGCAATCAGCCCCAGCATTTT. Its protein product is CASSPGGGDSNQPQHF.

CDR3 region: CASSLFGGGSTDTQYF. CDR3 coding DNA: TGTGCCAGCAGCCTTTTTGGCGGGGGTAGCACAGATACGCAGTATTTT. This chain connects TRBV7-2 to TRBJ2-3, with 7 nucleotides matching TRBD2. V shed 5 bases and J 0 bases; nucleotides not matched to a gene: 8. Germline lookup yields CDR1 SGHTA and CDR2 FQGNSA. The CDR3 covers 16 residues.

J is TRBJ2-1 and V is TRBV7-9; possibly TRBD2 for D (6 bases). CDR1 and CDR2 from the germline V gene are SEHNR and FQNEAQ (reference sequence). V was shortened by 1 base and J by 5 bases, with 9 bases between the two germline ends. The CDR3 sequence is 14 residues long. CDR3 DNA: TGTGCCAGCAGCTTAGTTCCTAGCGACAATGAGCAGTTCTTC. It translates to CASSLVPSDNEQFF.

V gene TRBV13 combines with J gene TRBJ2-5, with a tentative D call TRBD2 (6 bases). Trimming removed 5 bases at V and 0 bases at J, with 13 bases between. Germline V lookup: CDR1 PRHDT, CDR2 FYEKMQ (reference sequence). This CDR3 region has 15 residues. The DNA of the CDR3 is TGTGCCAGCAGCATTGGCGGGGCCTACCAAGAGACCCAGTACTTC. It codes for CASSIGGAYQETQYF.

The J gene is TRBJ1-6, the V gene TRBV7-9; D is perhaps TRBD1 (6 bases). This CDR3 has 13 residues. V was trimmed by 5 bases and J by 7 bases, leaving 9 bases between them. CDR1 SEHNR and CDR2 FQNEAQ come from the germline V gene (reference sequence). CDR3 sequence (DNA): TGTGCCAGCAGCATGGGGGCGAATTCACCCCTCCACTTT. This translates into CASSMGANSPLHF.

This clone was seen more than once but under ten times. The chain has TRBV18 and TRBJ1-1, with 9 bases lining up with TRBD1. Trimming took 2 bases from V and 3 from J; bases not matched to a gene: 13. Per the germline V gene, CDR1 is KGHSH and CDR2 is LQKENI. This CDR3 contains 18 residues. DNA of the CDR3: TGTGCCAGCTCACCAGGTGGACAGGGGAAAGGGTGGGACACTGAAGCTTTCTTT. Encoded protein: CASSPGGQGKGWDTEAFF.

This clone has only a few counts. The CDR3 nucleotides are TGTGCCAGCAGCTTAGAAGAGGGTGCTGAAGCTTTCTTT. This translates into CASSLEEGAEAFF. V gene TRBV7-2 combines with J gene TRBJ1-1; D is undetermined. The V gene lost 1 base and the J gene lost 6 bases, with 9 bases spanning the gap. The CDR3 is made up of 13 amino acids. From germline, CDR1 is SGHTA and CDR2 FQGNSA.

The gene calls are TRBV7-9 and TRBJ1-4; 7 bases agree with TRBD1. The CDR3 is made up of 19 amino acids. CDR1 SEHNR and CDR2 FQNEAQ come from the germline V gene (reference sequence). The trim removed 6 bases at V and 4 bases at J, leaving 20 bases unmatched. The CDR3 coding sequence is TGTGCCAGCAGGCCCCTTAGGACAGGACCGCACTTAAATAATGAAAAACTGTTTTTT. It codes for CASRPLRTGPHLNNEKLFF.

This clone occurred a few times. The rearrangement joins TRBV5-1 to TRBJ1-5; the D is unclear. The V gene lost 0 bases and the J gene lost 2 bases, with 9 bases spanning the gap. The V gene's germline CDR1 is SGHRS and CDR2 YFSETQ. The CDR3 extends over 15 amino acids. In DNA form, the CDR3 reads TGCGCCAGCAGCTTGGGGGAGGCTGGCAATCAGCCCCAGCATTTT. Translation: CASSLGEAGNQPQHF.

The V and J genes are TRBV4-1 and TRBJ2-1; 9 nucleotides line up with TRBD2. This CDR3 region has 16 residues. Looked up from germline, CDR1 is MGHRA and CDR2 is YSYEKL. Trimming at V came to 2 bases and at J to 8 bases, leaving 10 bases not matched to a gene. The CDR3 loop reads CASSQRGLAGLHEQFF. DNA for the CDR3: TGCGCCAGCAGCCAAAGGGGGCTAGCGGGGTTGCATGAGCAGTTCTTC.

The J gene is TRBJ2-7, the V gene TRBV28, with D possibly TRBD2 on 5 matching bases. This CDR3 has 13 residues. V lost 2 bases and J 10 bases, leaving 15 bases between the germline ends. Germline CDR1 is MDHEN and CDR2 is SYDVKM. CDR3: CASSLGETLNQYF. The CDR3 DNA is TGTGCCAGCAGTTTAGGGGAGACATTAAACCAGTACTTC.

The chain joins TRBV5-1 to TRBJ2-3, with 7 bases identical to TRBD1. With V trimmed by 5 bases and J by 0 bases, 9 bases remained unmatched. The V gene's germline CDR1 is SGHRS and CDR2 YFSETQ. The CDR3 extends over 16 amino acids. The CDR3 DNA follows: TGCGCCAGCAGTCGGGGCTCGACAGGGAGCACAGATACGCAGTATTTT. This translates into CASSRGSTGSTDTQYF.

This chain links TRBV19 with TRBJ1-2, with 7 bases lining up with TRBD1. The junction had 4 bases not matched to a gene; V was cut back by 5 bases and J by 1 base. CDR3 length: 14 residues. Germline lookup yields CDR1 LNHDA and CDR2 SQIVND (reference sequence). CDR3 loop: CASSRRQGNYGYTF. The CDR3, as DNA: TGTGCCAGTAGTCGAAGACAGGGTAACTATGGCTACACCTTC.

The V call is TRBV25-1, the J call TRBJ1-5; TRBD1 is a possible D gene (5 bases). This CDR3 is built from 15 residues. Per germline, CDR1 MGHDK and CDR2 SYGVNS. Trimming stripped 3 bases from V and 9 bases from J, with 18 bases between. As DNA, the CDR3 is TGTGCCAGCAGTGATCACAGGAGACCAGTAATGCCCCAGCATTTT. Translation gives CASSDHRRPVMPQHF.

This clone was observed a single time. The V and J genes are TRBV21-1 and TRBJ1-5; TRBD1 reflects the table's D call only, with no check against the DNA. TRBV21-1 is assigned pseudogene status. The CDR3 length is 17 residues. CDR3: CASSTMTGEYSNQPQHF. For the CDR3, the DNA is TGTGCCAGCAGCACCATGACAGGGGAATATAGCAATCAGCCCCAGCATTTT.

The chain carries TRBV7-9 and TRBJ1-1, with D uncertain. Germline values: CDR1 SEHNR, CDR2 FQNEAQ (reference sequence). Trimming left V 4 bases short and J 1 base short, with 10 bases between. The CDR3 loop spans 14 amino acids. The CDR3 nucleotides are TGTGCCAGCAGCTCGAGGTCGGGGAACACTGAAGCTTTCTTT. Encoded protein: CASSSRSGNTEAFF.

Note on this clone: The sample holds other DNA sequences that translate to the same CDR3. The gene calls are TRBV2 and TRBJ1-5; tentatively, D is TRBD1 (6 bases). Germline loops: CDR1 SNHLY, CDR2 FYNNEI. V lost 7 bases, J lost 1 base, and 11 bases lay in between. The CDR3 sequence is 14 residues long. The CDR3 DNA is TGTGCCAGCAATGGGCAGGGGAGCAATCAGCCCCAGCATTTT. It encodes CASNGQGSNQPQHF.

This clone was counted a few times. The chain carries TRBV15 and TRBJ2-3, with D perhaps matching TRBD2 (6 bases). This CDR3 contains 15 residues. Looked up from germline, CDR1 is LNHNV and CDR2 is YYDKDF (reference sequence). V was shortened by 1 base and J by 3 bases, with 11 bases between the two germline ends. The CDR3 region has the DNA TGTGCCACCAGCAGAGGGGGGGTAGGGACAGATACGCAGTATTTT. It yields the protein CATSRGGVGTDTQYF.

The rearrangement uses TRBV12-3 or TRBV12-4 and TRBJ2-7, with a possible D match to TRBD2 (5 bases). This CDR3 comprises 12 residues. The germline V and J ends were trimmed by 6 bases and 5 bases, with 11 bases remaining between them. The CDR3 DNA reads TGTGCCAGCAGGTATACTAGGAACGAGCAGTACTTC. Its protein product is CASRYTRNEQYF.

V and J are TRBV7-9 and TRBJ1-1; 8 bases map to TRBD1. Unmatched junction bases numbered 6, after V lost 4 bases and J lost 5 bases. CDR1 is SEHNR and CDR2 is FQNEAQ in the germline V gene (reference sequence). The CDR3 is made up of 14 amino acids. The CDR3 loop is CASSSTGGRTEAFF. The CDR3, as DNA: TGTGCCAGCAGCTCAACAGGGGGAAGGACTGAAGCTTTCTTT.

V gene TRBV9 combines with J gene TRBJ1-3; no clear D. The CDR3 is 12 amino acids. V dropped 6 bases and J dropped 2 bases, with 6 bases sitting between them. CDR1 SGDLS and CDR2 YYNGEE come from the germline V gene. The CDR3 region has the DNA TGTGCCAGCAAGGGAGCTGGAAACACCATATATTTT. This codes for CASKGAGNTIYF.

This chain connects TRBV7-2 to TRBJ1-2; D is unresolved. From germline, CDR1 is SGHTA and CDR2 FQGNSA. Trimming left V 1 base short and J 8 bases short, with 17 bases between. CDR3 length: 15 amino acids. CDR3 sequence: CASSLDLTPSRGYTF. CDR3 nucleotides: TGTGCCAGCAGCTTAGACCTTACACCGTCGAGGGGCTACACCTTC.

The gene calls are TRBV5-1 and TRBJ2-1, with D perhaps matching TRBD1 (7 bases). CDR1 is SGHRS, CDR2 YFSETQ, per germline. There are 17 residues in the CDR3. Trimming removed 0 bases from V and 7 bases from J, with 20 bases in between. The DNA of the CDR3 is TGCGCCAGCAGCTTGGGGACAGGAAGGGGGGCAGTTAATGAGCAGTTCTTC. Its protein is CASSLGTGRGAVNEQFF.

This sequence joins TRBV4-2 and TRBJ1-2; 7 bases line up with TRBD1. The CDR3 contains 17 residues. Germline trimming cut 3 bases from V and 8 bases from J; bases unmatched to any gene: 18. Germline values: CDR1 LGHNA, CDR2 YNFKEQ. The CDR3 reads CASSQTSGQNKERGYTF. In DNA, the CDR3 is TGTGCCAGCAGCCAGACATCGGGACAGAACAAAGAGAGGGGCTACACCTTC.

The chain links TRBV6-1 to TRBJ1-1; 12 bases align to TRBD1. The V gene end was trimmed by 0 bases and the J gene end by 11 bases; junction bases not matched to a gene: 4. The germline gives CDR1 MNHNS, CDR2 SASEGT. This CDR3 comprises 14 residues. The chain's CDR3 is CASSEAGTGGKAFF. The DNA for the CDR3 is TGTGCCAGCAGTGAAGCGGGGACAGGGGGCAAGGCTTTCTTT.

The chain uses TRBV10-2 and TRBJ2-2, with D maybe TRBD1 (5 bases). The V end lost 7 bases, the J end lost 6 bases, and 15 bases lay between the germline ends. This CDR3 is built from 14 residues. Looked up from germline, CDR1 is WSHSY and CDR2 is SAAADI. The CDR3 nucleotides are TGCGCCAGCAACCGACAGAGGCAGGCCGGGGAGCTGTTTTTT. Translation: CASNRQRQAGELFF.

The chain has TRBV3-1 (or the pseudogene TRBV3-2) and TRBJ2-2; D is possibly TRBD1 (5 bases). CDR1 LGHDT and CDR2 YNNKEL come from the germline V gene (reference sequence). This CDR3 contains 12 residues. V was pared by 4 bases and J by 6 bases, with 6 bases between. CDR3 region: CASSRRAGELFF. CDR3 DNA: TGTGCCAGCAGCCGCAGGGCCGGGGAGCTGTTTTTT.